Given below is one TCR beta chain in context. Its target is not known. This specimen comes from a study of CD8 T cells in Susac syndrome. RNA in amounts of roughly 0.5 to 1 ug was reverse transcribed with random hexamers. Amplification of the TCR beta CDR3 was carried out by immunoSEQ multiplex PCR, which spanned a total of 54 Vbeta and 13 Jbeta segments. One entry per CDR3 protein results from TCRdb running MiXCR on the immunoSEQ multiplex PCR reads. The sample records approximately 190,000 distinct CDR3 sequences, roughly 95% being singletons. Stable or active relapsing-remitting multiple sclerosis, untreated and meeting revised McDonald criteria, defined the controls. Findings and limits, study-wide: In its TCR sequencing and HLA analysis, the study acknowledged that the number of individuals was relatively small.

The CDR3 contains 11 residues. The V gene's germline CDR1 is SQVTM and CDR2 ANQGSEA. The ends were cut back, 8 bases at V and 5 bases at J, with 12 bases in the middle. The rearrangement links TRBV29-1 to TRBJ2-5; D is undetermined. This clonotype was sampled from a human donor with multiple sclerosis. Sequences were obtained from CD4+ T cells from PBMCs. Here the CDR3 reads CSTVKVETQYF. In DNA form, the CDR3 reads TGCAGCACCGTCAAGGTTGAGACCCAGTACTTC. The whole variable domain, filled in from reference TRBV29-1 and TRBJ2-5, reads SAVISQKPSRDICQRGTSLTIQCQVDSQVTMMFWYRQQPGQSLTLIATANQGSEATYESGFVIDKFPISRPNLTFSTLTVSNMSPEDSSIYLCSTVKVETQYFGPGTRLLVL.